The 27 T cell receptor beta chains below were found in one sample sequenced in a study of blood T cell repertoires in COVID-19. Libraries were prepared by immunoSEQ multiplex PCR; TCRdb keeps only in-frame clonotypes and omits some of them. The table lists tens of thousands of clones, roughly 80% of them singletons, with approximately 12% in the top ten. The sequenced sample was peripheral blood. The receptor source for this set is a human donor in a cohort sampled during active COVID-19.

This clone occurred once. This chain's CDR3 is CASSLGLAGPTETQYF. The CDR3 DNA reads TGTGCCAGCAGTCTTGGACTAGCGGGACCGACAGAGACCCAGTACTTC. The gene calls are TRBV7-3 and TRBJ2-5; 12 bases map to TRBD2. CDR1 is SGHTA, CDR2 FQGTGA, per germline. With 6 bases clipped from V and 4 bases from J, the junction kept 9 bases outside the gene matches. The CDR3 has 16 residues. Together with reference TRBV7-3 and TRBJ2-5, the CDR3 gives the full variable domain: GAGVSQTPSNKVTEKGKYVELRCDPISGHTALYWYRQSLGQGPEFLIYFQGTGAADDSGLPNDRFFAVRPEGSVSTLKIQRTERGDSAVYLCASSLGLAGPTETQYFGPGTRLLVL.

The DNA of the CDR3 is TGTGCCAGCAGGCTGGGACAGGGTAACACCGGGGAGCTGTTTTTT. This gives the protein CASRLGQGNTGELFF. The chain recombines TRBV2 with TRBJ2-2; TRBD1 agrees at 9 bases. The CDR3 totals 15 residues. Trimming cost V 6 bases and J 2 bases; bases outside gene matches: 4. CDR1 and CDR2 (germline): SNHLY, FYNNEI.

The genes are TRBV5-5 and TRBJ2-7; D uncertain. The V and J ends lost 0 bases and 2 bases respectively, with 9 bases between them. This CDR3 has 14 amino acids. Germline V CDR1 and CDR2: SGHKS, YYEKEE (reference sequence). The DNA of the CDR3 is TGTGCCAGCAGCTTGGCGAAAGCGACCTACGAGCAGTACTTC. Translating gives CASSLAKATYEQYF.

The chain is built from TRBV5-8 and TRBJ2-7; 9 bases align to TRBD2. The J segment lost 6 bases and the V segment lost 0 bases, leaving 7 bases of the junction unmatched. This CDR3 is built from 15 residues. CDR1 and CDR2 (germline): SGHTS, YDEGEE. The CDR3 nucleotides are TGTGCCAGCAGCTTGGCGGGACTAGCTAGTAGCGAGCAGTACTTC. Translating gives CASSLAGLASSEQYF.

The chain carries TRBV6-6 and TRBJ1-3; TRBD1 aligns across 11 bases. This CDR3 has 16 amino acids. V shed 5 bases and J 0 bases; nucleotides not matched to a gene: 3. From germline, CDR1 is MNHNY and CDR2 SVGAGI (reference sequence). The CDR3 region is CASSKGQGASGNTIYF. DNA of the CDR3: TGTGCCAGCAGTAAAGGACAGGGGGCCTCTGGAAACACCATATATTTT.

The genes are TRBV9 and TRBJ1-5; a possible D gene is TRBD1 (5 bases). The germline CDR1 and CDR2 sequences are SGDLS and YYNGEE. This CDR3 region has 15 residues. V was cut by 0 bases and J by 3 bases, with 10 bases left in between. The CDR3 DNA is TGTGCCAGCAGCGTAGGGGAGGGGCTCAATCAGCCCCAGCATTTT. Amino acid sequence: CASSVGEGLNQPQHF.

This chain uses TRBV2 with TRBJ2-5; 8 nucleotides align to TRBD1. The CDR3 has 14 residues. Germline V CDR1 and CDR2: SNHLY, FYNNEI. V dropped 5 bases and J dropped 4; count of bases not matched to a gene: 6. The CDR3 bases are TGTGCCAGCAGTTTCGGGGACAGGAGAGAGACCCAGTACTTC. It encodes CASSFGDRRETQYF.

This clone was seen only once. The CDR3 bases are TGTGCCAGCAGCTCTGGACAGGGTGGCAACGGGGAGCTGTTTTTT. Its protein product is CASSSGQGGNGELFF. This sequence joins TRBV6-5 and TRBJ2-2, with 8 bases matching TRBD1. CDR1 MNHEY and CDR2 SVGAGI come from the germline V gene. This CDR3 contains 15 residues. The ends lost 6 bases at V and 7 bases at J; junction bases unmatched: 10.

This sequence joins TRBV5-1 and TRBJ1-4; a possible D gene is TRBD1 (6 bases). Germline V gene sequence: CDR1 SGHRS, CDR2 YFSETQ. CDR3 length: 13 amino acids. The V and J ends lost 2 bases and 5 bases respectively, with 7 bases between them. CDR3 in DNA: TGCGCCAGCAGCTTACAGGGAAATGAAAAACTGTTTTTT. Translating it yields CASSLQGNEKLFF.

The rearrangement links TRBV6-2 or TRBV6-3 to TRBJ1-6; D perhaps matches TRBD1 (6 bases). Germline-derived CDR1 and CDR2 are MNHEY and SVGEGT. The CDR3 length is 14 residues. Trimming removed 4 bases from V and 7 bases from J, with 11 bases in between. CDR3 loop: CASSSWGTNSPLHF. The DNA for the CDR3 is TGTGCCAGCAGTTCCTGGGGGACAAATTCACCCCTCCACTTT.

The chain links TRBV5-1 to TRBJ2-7; 12 nucleotides align to TRBD2. This CDR3 is built from 15 residues. The germline CDR1 and CDR2 sequences are SGHRS and YFSETQ. V shed 4 bases and J 7 bases; nucleotides not matched to a gene: 9. The CDR3 DNA reads as TGCGCCAGCAGCCCTGGACTAGCGGGGTGGGGGGAGCAGTACTTC. This encodes CASSPGLAGWGEQYF.

This CDR3 reads CASIPQAYNSPLHF. CDR3 in DNA: TGTGCCAGCATCCCCCAGGCTTATAATTCACCCCTCCACTTT. This rearrangement joins TRBV28 to TRBJ1-6; D uncertain. The CDR3 consists of 14 residues. The germline CDR1 and CDR2 sequences are MDHEN and SYDVKM. Trimming shortened V by 7 bases and J by 4 bases, and 11 bases separated the two germline ends.

The chain couples TRBV2 to TRBJ2-3, with TRBD1 as a possible D gene (5 bases). Trimming took 4 bases from V and 1 from J, leaving 15 bases between them. Germline CDR1 SNHLY, CDR2 FYNNEI. This CDR3 has 16 amino acids. In nucleotides, the CDR3 is TGTGCCAGCAGTGTCCTCGGATTACAGGGCACAGATACGCAGTATTTT. It yields the protein CASSVLGLQGTDTQYF. Full variable domain (missing parts from reference TRBV2 and TRBJ2-3): EPEVTQTPSHQVTQMGQEVILRCVPISNHLYFYWYRQILGQKVEFLVSFYNNEISEKSEIFDDQFSVERPDGSNFTLKIRSTKLEDSAMYFCASSVLGLQGTDTQYFGPGTRLTVL.

The chain links TRBV7-9 to TRBJ2-3; 13 bases are a match to TRBD2. Germline assignment: CDR1 SEHNR and CDR2 FQNEAQ (reference sequence). V lost 5 bases to trimming and J lost 2 bases; unmatched junction nucleotides: 4. The CDR3 is 16 residues long. Here the CDR3 reads CASSTGLAGDTDTQYF. The CDR3 region has the DNA TGTGCCAGCAGCACAGGACTAGCGGGGGACACAGATACGCAGTATTTT.

The CDR3 DNA follows: TGTGCCACCAGTGTCACCGGGACTAGGCCTTCTGGGGATACGCAGTATTTT. Residues: CATSVTGTRPSGDTQYF. This chain uses TRBV24-1 with TRBJ2-3; 8 bases agree with TRBD2. With 5 bases clipped from V and 6 bases from J, the junction kept 15 bases outside the gene matches. The CDR3 totals 17 residues. Germline-derived CDR1 and CDR2 are KGHDR and SFDVKD.

The chain recombines TRBV4-1 with TRBJ1-2; TRBD1 aligns across 9 bases. V gave up 2 bases and J gave up 4 bases; unmatched junction bases: 2. In germline, CDR1 is MGHRA, CDR2 YSYEKL. This CDR3 region has 14 residues. The CDR3 bases are TGCGCCAGCAGCCAAACAGGGGGCGTCTATGGCTACACCTTC. Translated: CASSQTGGVYGYTF.

The chain employs TRBV6-5 and TRBJ2-7, with TRBD2 matching over 12 bases. The CDR3 runs to 14 residues. After removal of 5 bases from V and 2 bases from J, the junction contained 1 base not matched to a gene. Germline V lookup: CDR1 MNHEY, CDR2 SVGAGI. The CDR3 nucleotides are TGTGCCAGCAGTCGACTAGCGGGGGCCTACGAGCAGTACTTC. Translating it yields CASSRLAGAYEQYF.

The rearrangement links TRBV5-1 to TRBJ1-1; TRBD1 matches at 8 bases. The CDR3 is 16 residues long. J lost 0 bases, V lost 0 bases, and 4 bases had no gene match. Germline V lookup: CDR1 SGHRS, CDR2 YFSETQ. The CDR3 loop reads CASSLARTGLNTEAFF. Here the CDR3 DNA reads TGCGCCAGCAGCTTGGCCCGGACAGGGTTGAACACTGAAGCTTTCTTT. Filled out from reference TRBV5-1 and TRBJ1-1, the complete variable domain reads KAGVTQTPRYLIKTRGQQVTLSCSPISGHRSVSWYQQTPGQGLQFLFEYFSETQRNKGNFPGRFSGRQFSNSRSEMNVSTLELGDSALYLCASSLARTGLNTEAFFGQGTRLTVV.

This chain links TRBV9 with TRBJ2-2, with TRBD2 matching over 14 bases. The CDR3 runs to 19 residues. CDR1 is SGDLS and CDR2 is YYNGEE in the germline V gene. Trimming took 0 bases from V and 5 from J; bases not matched to a gene: 9. CDR3 in DNA: TGTGCCAGCAGCGTAGCGGGACTAGCGGGAGTTGCGGGGACCGGGGAGCTGTTTTTT. Amino acid sequence: CASSVAGLAGVAGTGELFF. The full variable domain, with the rest looked up from reference TRBV9 and TRBJ2-2, is DSGVTQTPKHLITATGQRVTLRCSPRSGDLSVYWYQQSLDQGLQFLIQYYNGEERAKGNILERFSAQQFPDLHSELNLSSLELGDSALYFCASSVAGLAGVAGTGELFFGEGSRLTVL.

This chain connects TRBV19 to TRBJ1-5; 7 nucleotides align to TRBD1. The ends lost 7 bases at V and 8 bases at J; junction bases unmatched: 11. The CDR3 is 14 amino acids. CDR1 and CDR2 from the germline V gene are LNHDA and SQIVND (reference sequence). Here the CDR3 reads CASNDRAQLEPQHF. Here the CDR3 DNA reads TGTGCCAGTAATGACAGGGCGCAATTGGAGCCCCAGCATTTT. The variable domain in full, completed from reference TRBV19 and TRBJ1-5, reads DGGITQSPKYLFRKEGQNVTLSCEQNLNHDAMYWYRQDPGQGLRLIYYSQIVNDFQKGDIAEGYSVSREKKESFPLTVTSAQKNPTAFYLCASNDRAQLEPQHFGDGTRLSIL.

A note on this clone: An end of the junction differs from the germline gene, which may be a read error. The V call is TRBV7-7, the J call TRBJ2-5; weak D call: TRBD2 (5 bases). The CDR3 sequence is 13 residues long. Germline-derived CDR1 and CDR2 are SSHAT and FNYEAQ (reference sequence). CDR3 protein: CASSLGPGETQYF. CDR3 nucleotide sequence: TGTGCTAGCAGCTTAGGTCCGGGGGAGACCCAGTACTTC.

The chain combines TRBV25-1 with TRBJ2-1; weak D call: TRBD2 (6 bases). CDR1 is MGHDK, CDR2 SYGVNS, per germline. CDR3 size: 16 residues. V was clipped by 0 bases and J by 4 bases, with 13 bases between them. The CDR3 reads CASSEYRQGGYNEQFF. DNA of the CDR3: TGTGCCAGCAGTGAATATCGGCAGGGAGGTTACAATGAGCAGTTCTTC.

The chain uses TRBV11-2 and TRBJ2-7; no reliable D call. Trimming took off 5 bases at V and 4 bases at J, with 18 bases between the two ends. Looked up from germline, CDR1 is SGHAT and CDR2 is FQNNGV. The CDR3 is 15 amino acids. The CDR3 protein is CASSTRRRRRYEQYF. Written as DNA, the CDR3 is TGTGCCAGCAGCACACGACGACGCCGGAGATACGAGCAGTACTTC. Together with reference TRBV11-2 and TRBJ2-7, the CDR3 gives the full variable domain: EAGVAQSPRYKIIEKRQSVAFWCNPISGHATLYWYQQILGQGPKLLIQFQNNGVVDDSQLPKDRFSAERLKGVDSTLKIQPAKLEDSAVYLCASSTRRRRRYEQYFGPGTRLTVT.

V is TRBV6-6 and J is TRBJ2-7; TRBD1 aligns across 8 bases. The germline V gene has CDR1 MNHNY and CDR2 SVGAGI (reference sequence). V trimming: 0 bases; J trimming: 6 bases; junction bases outside the gene matches: 7. CDR3 length: 15 amino acids. The CDR3 nucleotides are TGTGCCAGCAGTTACTCGCAGGGGGCTCGGACCGAGCAGTACTTC. This sequence encodes CASSYSQGARTEQYF.

The rearrangement joins TRBV3-1 (or the pseudogene TRBV3-2) to TRBJ2-7, with D perhaps matching TRBD2 (5 bases). The CDR3 length is 12 residues. CDR1 and CDR2 (germline): LGHDT, YNNKEL (reference sequence). The V end lost 5 bases, the J end lost 6 bases, and 11 bases lay between the germline ends. The CDR3 loop reads CASSSRGSEQYF. The CDR3 DNA reads as TGTGCCAGCAGCTCAAGAGGGAGCGAGCAGTACTTC.

The V gene is TRBV5-6, the J gene TRBJ2-1; maybe TRBD2 (6 bases). From germline, CDR1 is SGHDT and CDR2 YYEEEE. The CDR3 has 16 amino acids. With 0 bases removed from V and 0 bases from J, the gap between germline ends came to 10 bases. CDR3 in amino acids: CASSLGLEISYNEQFF. The CDR3 nucleotides are TGTGCCAGCAGCTTGGGACTAGAAATCTCCTACAATGAGCAGTTCTTC.

The chain joins TRBV5-1 to TRBJ1-2; D unclear. CDR1 is SGHRS and CDR2 is YFSETQ in the germline V gene. V lost 0 bases and J lost 0, with 6 bases in between. This CDR3 has 14 residues. This CDR3 is CASSLEGANYGYTF. The CDR3 DNA reads TGCGCCAGCAGCTTGGAGGGAGCTAACTATGGCTACACCTTC.